This note documents a single T cell receptor (beta chain) sequence. The antigen remains unidentified. Chemo-refractory metastatic non-small-cell lung cancer patients received focal radiation with ipilimumab CTLA-4 blockade. The method was immunoSEQ multiplex PCR; TCRdb's version includes in-frame clones alone and lacks a portion of them. Of roughly 98,000 clones in the sample, around 86% were seen once. The data were taken from a study of radiotherapy plus CTLA-4 blockade in lung cancer. Across the whole study: Disease control was present in roughly 30% of patients, and objective responses in under 20%.

Study-wide results and limits: Researchers report tumor-derived TCR clones expanding in blood after radiotherapy plus ipilimumab. Early blood T cell clone changes and increased post-radiation serum interferon-beta were reportedly the strongest response predictors.

The V end was cut by 0 bases, the J end by 2 bases, with 9 bases between. CDR3 size: 15 residues. Germline loops: CDR1 SGHRS, CDR2 YFSETQ. The chain combines TRBV5-1 with TRBJ1-3, with D maybe TRBD1 (5 bases). This TCR came from a human donor with non-small cell lung cancer that progressed on radiotherapy plus ipilimumab. The sequences come from peripheral blood, collected from a patient treated with radiotherapy plus ipilimumab. The CDR3 DNA reads TGCGCCAGCAGCTTGGCCCCAGGGACTGGAAACACCATATATTTT. Translation gives CASSLAPGTGNTIYF.